This T cell receptor (beta chain) was recorded in a study of blood T cell repertoires in COVID-19. On the study more broadly: COVID-19 samples, acute and convalescent, were from the United States, Italy and Spain. Sample material is recorded as cDNA or gDNA derived from T cells, B-cell-depleted T cells, or PBMCs.

In germline, CDR1 is KGHSH, CDR2 LQKENI. This CDR3 region has 12 residues. Trimming took 3 bases from V and 0 from J, leaving 3 bases between them. Methods used by the authors: Amplified reference gene primers provided the basis for estimating nucleated cell counts. Only in-frame clones appear in the TCRdb table, and some are missing; sequencing was by immunoSEQ multiplex PCR. V and J calls and clone size are those listed in that table; D and trimming were worked out from the DNA. This table has around 69,000 clones, 75% to 90% appearing once. What was sequenced was peripheral blood. The chain employs TRBV18 and TRBJ2-7, with D hard to call. This TCR came from a woman in her forties or fifties with active COVID-19. Written as DNA, the CDR3 is TGTGCCAGCTCACCTAGCTCCTACGAGCAGTACTTC. Its protein is CASSPSSYEQYF.